This is a list of T cell receptor beta chains from one sample in a study of PD-1 blockade in classical Hodgkin lymphoma. Sequencing was performed with immunoSEQ multiplex PCR; in TCRdb, only in-frame clones are kept and a portion is missing. The sample shows about 7,500 clones, 84% of them seen only once. This sample comprised peripheral blood mononuclear cells (PBMCs), obtained at baseline. Receptor source: a human donor with classical Hodgkin lymphoma. Each CDR3 is given without its conserved first and last residue.

J,V,length,CDR3
TRBJ2-2,TRBV5-1,14,ASSLVVASNGGELF
TRBJ2-1,TRBV29-1,10,SVRQGGNEQF
TRBJ2-1,TRBV28,14,ASSLFQGLHYNEQF
TRBJ2-5,TRBV7-9,10,ASSEQTETQY
TRBJ2-2,TRBV5-4,9,ASSLGRELF
TRBJ2-1,TRBV5-8,15,ASSFNTGTGAYNEQF
TRBJ1-2,TRBV28,12,ASSSQATNYGYT
TRBJ1-3,TRBV30,11,AWSAGAGNTIY
TRBJ1-2,TRBV19,13,ASSNLEVRNYGYT
TRBJ1-5,TRBV28,12,ASTSGTMNQPQH
TRBJ1-1,TRBV5-6,12,ASSFAEMNTEAF
TRBJ2-7,TRBV30,11,AWSSGAGYEQY
TRBJ2-1,TRBV7-9,8,ASARIEQF